This is a list of T cell receptor beta chains from one sample in a study of identical twins. MiXCR, applied by TCRdb to the 5' RACE reads, yields one record per CDR3 protein. The profile covers about 570,000 distinct CDR3 sequences, with around a tenth appearing a single time and roughly 3% taken by the ten largest. These data were also filed under a second study, of yellow fever vaccine responses in identical twins.

The sequenced material came from PBMCs. These receptors originate from a woman younger than 30 in good health. CDR3s include the opening cysteine and the closing phenylalanine or tryptophan. D genes are given only for firm matches. Not every row has a clone size; where given, it reads once, few, many or a size class.

clone size,J gene,V gene,D gene,CDR3 length,CDR3 protein,CDR3 DNA
many,TRBJ1-1,TRBV12-3/TRBV12-4,.,14,CASSSQILNTEAFF,TGTGCCAGCAGTTCCCAGATCTTGAACACTGAAGCTTTCTTT
.,TRBJ2-1,TRBV19,.,15,CASSIASGSHNEQFF,TGTGCCAGTAGTATAGCTTCGGGATCACACAATGAGCAGTTCTTC
few,TRBJ1-5,TRBV20-1,.,15,CSASPGQLSNQPQHF,TGCAGTGCTAGCCCTGGACAGTTGAGCAATCAGCCCCAGCATTTT
few,TRBJ2-7,TRBV29-1,.,13,CSVERGESYEQYF,TGCAGCGTTGAGAGGGGTGAATCCTACGAGCAGTACTTC
.,TRBJ2-5,TRBV2,TRBD2,18,CASCSTSGAGGPGETQYF,TGTGCCAGCTGTTCAACGTCGGGAGCGGGGGGGCCGGGAGAGACCCAGTACTTC
.,TRBJ2-1,TRBV11-1,TRBD2,19,CASSLEAGALAGVNNEQFF,TGTGCCAGCAGCTTAGAAGCGGGGGCACTAGCGGGAGTGAACAATGAGCAGTTCTTC
.,TRBJ2-7,TRBV3-1,TRBD2,15,CASSPSSGVTYEQYF,TGTGCCAGCAGCCCCTCCAGCGGGGTTACCTACGAGCAGTACTTC
.,TRBJ2-5,TRBV24-1,.,15,CATSDFGTPQETQYF,TGTGCCACCAGTGATTTTGGGACCCCTCAAGAGACCCAGTACTTC
.,TRBJ2-7,TRBV7-2,TRBD1,16,CASSLSPGTGINEQYF,TGTGCCAGCAGCTTAAGTCCCGGGACAGGGATCAACGAGCAGTACTTC
.,TRBJ1-2,TRBV7-2,.,12,CASSKDLLGYTF,TGTGCCAGCAGCAAAGACCTGTTGGGCTACACCTTC
.,TRBJ2-7,TRBV5-4,TRBD1,13,CASSLGTGGPQYF,TGTGCCAGCAGCTTAGGGACAGGGGGTCCGCAGTACTTC
few,TRBJ2-1,TRBV11-2,.,14,CASSSLSGFDEQFF,TGTGCCAGCAGTTCCTTATCCGGTTTCGATGAGCAGTTCTTC
.,TRBJ2-3,TRBV7-8,TRBD2,16,CASSILLAGRTDTQYF,TGTGCCAGCAGCATCCTACTAGCGGGGAGAACAGATACGCAGTATTTT
.,TRBJ2-7,TRBV7-2,TRBD2,19,CASSSALAGGRYRVFVQYF,TGTGCCAGCAGCTCAGCCCTAGCGGGGGGGCGGTATAGGGTGTTCGTGCAGTACTTC
many,TRBJ1-1,TRBV7-9,.,13,CASSSALNTEAFF,TGTGCCAGCAGCTCGGCCCTGAACACTGAAGCTTTCTTT
few,TRBJ2-1,TRBV7-6,TRBD2,21,CASSNDGTGTSGISSYNEQFF,TGTGCCAGCAGCAACGACGGTACCGGGACTAGCGGGATTAGCTCCTACAATGAGCAGTTCTTC
.,TRBJ1-4,TRBV20-1,.,15,CSASRIQAPNEKLFF,TGCAGTGCCAGCCGGATCCAGGCTCCTAATGAAAAACTGTTTTTT
.,TRBJ1-2,TRBV7-3,.,16,CASSPQPGMGIYGYTF,TGTGCCAGCAGCCCGCAGCCGGGGATGGGTATCTATGGCTACACCTTC
many,TRBJ2-7,TRBV29-1,TRBD2,16,CSVGLRGTSGYYEQYF,TGCAGCGTTGGCCTAAGGGGCACTAGCGGGTATTACGAGCAGTACTTC
many,TRBJ2-1,TRBV3-1,TRBD2,17,CASSQESRGVNNNEQFF,TGTGCCAGCAGCCAAGAATCACGGGGGGTCAACAACAATGAGCAGTTCTTC
few,TRBJ2-5,TRBV2,TRBD1,14,CASRDRGRQETQYF,TGTGCCAGCCGGGACAGGGGGCGACAAGAGACCCAGTACTTC
.,TRBJ2-1,TRBV27,TRBD2,15,CASSSTSGRVHEQFF,TGTGCCAGCAGTTCTACTAGCGGGAGAGTACATGAGCAGTTCTTC
once,TRBJ2-1,TRBV5-4,.,13,CASSLTPVSEQFF,TGTGCCAGCAGCTTGACCCCCGTGAGTGAGCAGTTCTTC
.,TRBJ2-5,TRBV5-6,.,16,CASSPPGQSRKETQYF,TGTGCCAGCAGCCCACCAGGACAGTCTAGGAAAGAGACCCAGTACTTC
.,TRBJ2-1,TRBV20-1,.,17,CSARDELTTDYYNEQFF,TGCAGTGCTAGAGATGAGTTAACGACGGACTACTACAATGAGCAGTTCTTC
few,TRBJ2-3,TRBV7-9,.,14,CASSIPHRTDTQYF,TGTGCCAGCAGCATCCCACACCGCACAGATACGCAGTATTTT
many,TRBJ2-2,TRBV4-2,TRBD2,19,CASSQAESSGALNTGELFF,TGTGCCAGCAGCCAAGCCGAGTCTAGCGGGGCTCTGAACACCGGGGAGCTGTTTTTT
.,TRBJ1-2,TRBV5-5,.,16,CASSLLAPTGLEGYTF,TGTGCCAGCAGCTTGTTGGCCCCTACAGGGTTGGAGGGCTACACCTTC
.,TRBJ1-2,TRBV29-1,.,17,CSVTKRDARRTGYGYTF,TGCAGCGTTACGAAGAGGGACGCAAGAAGAACGGGCTATGGCTACACCTTC
many,TRBJ1-1,TRBV6-1,.,15,CASSESRTANTEAFF,TGTGCCAGCAGTGAATCCAGGACAGCGAACACTGAAGCTTTCTTT
few,TRBJ2-1,TRBV20-1,TRBD2,16,CSARGTSGSSYNEQFF,TGCAGTGCTAGGGGGACTAGCGGGAGCTCCTACAATGAGCAGTTCTTC
few,TRBJ2-1,TRBV29-1,TRBD1,13,CSGGTGGQGEQFF,TGCAGCGGTGGGACAGGGGGCCAGGGTGAGCAGTTCTTC
many,TRBJ1-1,TRBV5-1,TRBD1,19,CASSSYRPGTGFLNTEAFF,TGCGCCAGCAGCTCGTACCGCCCCGGGACAGGTTTCTTGAACACTGAAGCTTTCTTT
few,TRBJ2-4,TRBV7-2,TRBD2,17,CASSLGTSGRNKNIQYF,TGTGCCAGCAGCTTGGGGACTAGCGGGAGGAATAAAAACATTCAGTACTTC
many,TRBJ2-7,TRBV29-1,.,15,CSVEDPDSERYEQYF,TGCAGCGTTGAAGATCCGGACAGTGAACGCTACGAGCAGTACTTC
.,TRBJ2-1,TRBV12-5,TRBD2,17,CASGQPVAGGSYNEQFF,TGTGCTAGTGGCCAACCCGTAGCGGGAGGATCCTACAATGAGCAGTTCTTC
many,TRBJ2-3,TRBV7-2,TRBD2,15,CASRDVLAGGDTQYF,TGTGCCAGCAGAGACGTACTAGCGGGGGGGGATACGCAGTATTTT
many,TRBJ2-4,TRBV6-1,TRBD1,13,CASSPPGQNIQYF,TGTGCCAGCAGCCCTCCGGGACAGAACATTCAGTACTTC
few,TRBJ2-5,TRBV5-5,TRBD2,14,CASSQREAQETQYF,TGTGCCAGCAGCCAGCGGGAGGCCCAAGAGACCCAGTACTTC
.,TRBJ2-5,TRBV4-2,TRBD2,22,CASSQEVYGRVETSGKGETQYF,TGTGCCAGCAGCCAAGAAGTGTATGGCAGGGTGGAGACTAGCGGGAAGGGCGAGACCCAGTACTTC
.,TRBJ2-7,TRBV28,.,14,CASTIIGASYEQYF,TGTGCCAGTACAATAATAGGAGCCTCCTACGAGCAGTACTTC
few,TRBJ2-7,TRBV12-3/TRBV12-4,TRBD2,16,CASSKDPGLAGYEQYF,TGTGCCAGCAGCAAAGACCCGGGACTAGCGGGGTACGAGCAGTACTTC
few,TRBJ2-2,TRBV7-9,.,12,CGGSMTTGELFF,TGTGGCGGTTCCATGACGACCGGGGAGCTGTTTTTT
.,TRBJ2-7,TRBV29-1,TRBD2,14,CSARAGGHTYEQYF,TGCAGCGCGAGAGCGGGAGGTCATACCTACGAGCAGTACTTC
many,TRBJ2-5,TRBV16,.,13,CASSRAGEETQYF,TGTGCCAGCAGCAGGGCAGGGGAAGAGACCCAGTACTTC
few,TRBJ2-3,TRBV12-3/TRBV12-4,.,16,CASSSHRRQSTDTQYF,TGTGCCAGCAGTTCCCACCGAAGACAAAGCACAGATACGCAGTATTTT
many,TRBJ2-2,TRBV4-2,.,16,CASSQAGQGRVGELFF,TGTGCCAGCAGCCAAGCGGGTCAGGGGAGGGTCGGGGAGCTGTTTTTT
many,TRBJ2-7,TRBV5-1,.,13,CASSTGSSYEQYF,TGCGCCAGCTCTACGGGGAGCTCCTACGAGCAGTACTTC